Sequencing of this T cell receptor (beta chain) was carried out in a study of blood T cells in healthy people across ages. Using a J-beta primer mix together with a sample-barcoded 5' primer, a second PCR was run for roughly 6 to 12 cycles. TCRdb called the 5' RACE reads again in MiXCR, with one record for every CDR3 protein. Of approximately 1,700,000 distinct CDR3 sequences in the sample, approximately 40% were seen once. The CDR3 has 13 amino acids. V lost 10 bases and J 0 bases, leaving 11 bases between the germline ends. Donors each provided around 9 milliliters of peripheral blood. Each sample gave at least 7 million isolated PBMCs.

This clonotype was obtained from a human donor in good health. Material for sequencing was blood. The chain uses TRBV12-3 or TRBV12-4 and TRBJ2-3; D is unresolved. CDR3 sequence (DNA): TGTGCCACCGGATCGGCTAGCACAGATACGCAGTATTTT. It specifies CATGSASTDTQYF.